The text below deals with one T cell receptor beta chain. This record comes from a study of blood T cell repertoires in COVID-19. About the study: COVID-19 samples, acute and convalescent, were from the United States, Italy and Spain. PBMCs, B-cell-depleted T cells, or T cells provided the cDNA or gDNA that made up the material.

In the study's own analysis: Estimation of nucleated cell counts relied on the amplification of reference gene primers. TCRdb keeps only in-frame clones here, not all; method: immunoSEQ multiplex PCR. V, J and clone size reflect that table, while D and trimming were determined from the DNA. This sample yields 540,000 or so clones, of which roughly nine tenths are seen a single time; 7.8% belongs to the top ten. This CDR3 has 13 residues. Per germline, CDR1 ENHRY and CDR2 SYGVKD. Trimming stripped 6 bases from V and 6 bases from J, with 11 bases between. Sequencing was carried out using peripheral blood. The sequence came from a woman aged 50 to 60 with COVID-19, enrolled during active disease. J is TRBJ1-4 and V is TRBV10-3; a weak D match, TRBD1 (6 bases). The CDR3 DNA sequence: TGTGCCATCAGAGGACCAGGGGATGAAAAACTGTTTTTT. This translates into CAIRGPGDEKLFF.